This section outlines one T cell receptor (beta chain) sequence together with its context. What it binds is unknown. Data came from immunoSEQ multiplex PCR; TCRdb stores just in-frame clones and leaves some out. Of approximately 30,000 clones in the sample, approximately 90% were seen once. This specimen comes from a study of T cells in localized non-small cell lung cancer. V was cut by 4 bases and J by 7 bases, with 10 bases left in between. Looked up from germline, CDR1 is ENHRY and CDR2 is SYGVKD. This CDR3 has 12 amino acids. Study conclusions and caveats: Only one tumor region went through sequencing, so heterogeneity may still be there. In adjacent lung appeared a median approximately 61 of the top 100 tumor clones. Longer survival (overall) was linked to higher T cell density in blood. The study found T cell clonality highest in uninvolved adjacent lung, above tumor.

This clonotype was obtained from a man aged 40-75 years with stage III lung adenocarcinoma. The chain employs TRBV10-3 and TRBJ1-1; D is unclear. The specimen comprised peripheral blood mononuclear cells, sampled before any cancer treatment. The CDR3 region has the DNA TGTGCCATCAGTGGGGGAGCGGTTGAAGCTTTCTTT. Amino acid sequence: CAISGGAVEAFF.